One and the same sample provided the 4 T cell receptor beta chains below, sequenced in a study of blood T cell repertoires in COVID-19. Generated by immunoSEQ multiplex PCR, the TCRdb table keeps only in-frame clones and is missing some. The table has about 170,000 clones, about 86% seen once. Sequencing used peripheral blood. These receptors all stem from a man between 65 and 85 years old with active or convalescent COVID-19.

This chain connects TRBV9 to TRBJ1-1, with D perhaps TRBD1 (6 bases). The CDR3 totals 14 residues. The germline CDR1 and CDR2 sequences are SGDLS and YYNGEE. V lost 3 bases to trimming and J lost 0 bases, with 9 bases between them. The CDR3 DNA is TGTGCCAGCAGCGGCGACAGGTTGAACACTGAAGCTTTCTTT. This codes for CASSGDRLNTEAFF.

J is TRBJ2-5 and V is TRBV7-9; the D gene is possibly TRBD1 (5 bases). The CDR3 is 12 amino acids. Germline-derived CDR1 and CDR2 are SEHNR and FQNEAQ (reference sequence). V lost 4 bases to trimming and J lost 7 bases, with 10 bases between them. In DNA, the CDR3 is TGTGCCAGCAGCTCGACAGCTTGGACCCAGTACTTC. Encoded protein: CASSSTAWTQYF.

This clone was found once. The V call is TRBV2, the J call TRBJ1-2; TRBD1 matches at 9 bases. Losses at the gene ends were 4 bases for V and 4 bases for J; bases not matched to a gene: 4. The germline gives CDR1 SNHLY, CDR2 FYNNEI. The CDR3 runs to 14 residues. CDR3: CASSVGQGLYGYTF. DNA of the CDR3: TGTGCCAGCAGTGTGGGACAGGGCCTCTATGGCTACACCTTC.

The rearrangement uses TRBV5-1 and TRBJ2-7; no reliable D call. Deletions cut 0 bases from V and 0 bases from J, with 10 bases between. The CDR3 is made up of 15 amino acids. Germline loops: CDR1 SGHRS, CDR2 YFSETQ. The CDR3 sequence is CASSLVLAASYEQYF. The CDR3 DNA reads as TGCGCCAGCAGCTTGGTACTTGCCGCCTCCTACGAGCAGTACTTC.